The 16 T cell receptor beta chains given below trace back to one sample, sequenced in a study of identical twins. TCRdb re-derived calls from the 5' RACE reads in MiXCR, one entry per CDR3 protein. The data show around 530,000 distinct CDR3 sequences, over 12% seen once. These records were also assigned to another study, of yellow fever vaccine responses in identical twins.

Source material: CD4+ T cells sorted from blood. Receptors were obtained from a woman younger than 35 in good health.

The J gene is TRBJ2-2, the V gene TRBV15; TRBD2 matches at 7 bases. V gave up 0 bases and J gave up 5 bases; unmatched junction bases: 6. The CDR3 covers 16 residues. From germline, CDR1 is LNHNV and CDR2 YYDKDF (reference sequence). The CDR3 DNA follows: TGTGCCACCAGCAGAGACCGGGAGGCTAGAACCGGGGAGCTGTTTTTT. Translated, it gives CATSRDREARTGELFF.

This clonotype was picked up a small number of times. This chain joins TRBV29-1 and TRBJ2-7; TRBD1 agrees at 10 bases. This CDR3 spans 13 amino acids. Germline V gives CDR1 SQVTM, CDR2 ANQGSEA. Germline trimming cut 1 base from V and 3 bases from J; bases unmatched to any gene: 0. Here the CDR3 DNA reads TGCAGCGTTGAAGGGACAGGGGGCTACGAGCAGTACTTC. Its translation is CSVEGTGGYEQYF.

This clonotype was counted many times. The chain uses TRBV5-1 and TRBJ1-6, with no clear D. Trimming shortened V by 3 bases and J by 7 bases, and 8 bases separated the two germline ends. This CDR3 spans 13 amino acids. Germline-derived CDR1 and CDR2 are SGHRS and YFSETQ. The CDR3 region is CASSSQLNSPLHF. Here the CDR3 DNA reads TGCGCCAGCAGCTCTCAATTGAATTCACCCCTCCACTTT.

The V gene is TRBV4-1, the J gene TRBJ2-7, with 11 bases lining up with TRBD2. Germline-derived CDR1 and CDR2 are MGHRA and YSYEKL. The CDR3 spans 14 residues. J lost 6 bases, V lost 3 bases, and 4 bases had no gene match. The CDR3 coding sequence is TGCGCCAGCAGCCAGACGGGACTAGCGGCCGAGCAGTACTTC. Translated: CASSQTGLAAEQYF.

In this sample, this clonotype turned up a few times. The rearrangement uses TRBV29-1 and TRBJ2-2, with 7 bases fitting TRBD1. Trimming at V came to 3 bases and at J to 1 base, leaving 2 bases not matched to a gene. The length of the CDR3 is 14 residues. Germline V gene lookup returns CDR1 SQVTM and CDR2 ANQGSEA. The CDR3 here is CSVDQGVNTGELFF. CDR3 coding DNA: TGCAGCGTTGATCAGGGGGTGAACACCGGGGAGCTGTTTTTT.

This clonotype was recorded at least ten times. This chain joins TRBV3-1 and TRBJ2-2, with unresolved D. The CDR3 spans 18 residues. Germline CDR1 and CDR2: LGHDT and YNNKEL (reference sequence). Trimming shortened V by 1 base and J by 5 bases, and 20 bases separated the two germline ends. The CDR3 here is CASSQGPRRVMETGELFF. The CDR3 DNA reads TGTGCCAGCAGCCAAGGTCCCCGACGGGTTATGGAAACCGGGGAGCTGTTTTTT.

This rearrangement joins TRBV5-1 to TRBJ2-3, with 7 bases aligning to TRBD2. With 7 bases clipped from V and 4 bases from J, the junction kept 9 bases outside the gene matches. The CDR3 contains 14 residues. CDR1 and CDR2 (germline): SGHRS, YFSETQ. DNA for the CDR3: TGCGCCAGCGGCATCGGGGGGAGTCCAGATACGCAGTATTTT. It codes for CASGIGGSPDTQYF.

This clonotype was seen a single time. The rearrangement uses TRBV7-9 and TRBJ1-6; possible D gene TRBD1, 5 bases. Germline V CDR1 and CDR2: SEHNR, FQNEAQ (reference sequence). This CDR3 is 14 amino acids long. V was pared by 3 bases and J by 10 bases, with 13 bases between. CDR3 DNA: TGTGCCAGCAGCTTCAATGCCGGGGACTCACCCCTCCACTTT. It yields the protein CASSFNAGDSPLHF. The full variable domain, in which reference TRBV7-9 and TRBJ1-6 provide the parts outside the CDR3, is DTGVSQNPRHKITKRGQNVTFRCDPISEHNRLYWYRQTLGQGPEFLTYFQNEAQLEKSRLLSDRFSAERPKGSFSTLEIQRTEQGDSAMYLCASSFNAGDSPLHFGNGTRLTVT.

The chain has TRBV3-1 and TRBJ2-7, with TRBD1 identical over 7 bases. V was pared by 4 bases and J by 7 bases, with 13 bases of the junction left unmatched. CDR1 and CDR2 from the germline V gene are LGHDT and YNNKEL (reference sequence). This CDR3 comprises 15 residues. The CDR3 sequence: CASSPLDRDLREQYF. The CDR3 DNA reads TGTGCCAGCAGCCCCTTAGACAGGGATTTGAGGGAGCAGTACTTC.

The V and J genes are TRBV10-3 and TRBJ2-1; tentative D call: TRBD1 (7 bases). CDR3 size: 12 residues. Germline V gene data show CDR1 as ENHRY and CDR2 as SYGVKD. Trimming cost V 8 bases and J 10 bases, with 15 bases left between them. The CDR3 here is CAIQGGVEEQFF. CDR3 coding DNA: TGTGCCATCCAGGGGGGTGTAGAGGAGCAGTTCTTC.

This clonotype has a single count. The rearrangement links TRBV28 to TRBJ1-2; D is undetermined. Germline V CDR1 and CDR2: MDHEN, SYDVKM. The CDR3 spans 12 residues. Between the trimmed V and J ends, which lost 3 bases and 8 bases, there was a span of 10 bases. The CDR3 reads CASSLSFRGYTF. The CDR3 bases are TGTGCCAGCAGTTTGTCCTTCAGAGGCTACACCTTC.

This clonotype was observed a handful of times. This sequence joins TRBV5-1 and TRBJ1-1; D gene uncertain. Trimming stripped 5 bases from V and 7 bases from J, with 12 bases between. The CDR3 contains 12 residues. Germline CDR1 reads SGHRS; CDR2 reads YFSETQ. The CDR3 DNA reads as TGCGCCAGCAGTAGGGCAGGCGTTGAAGCTTTCTTT. This translates into CASSRAGVEAFF.

The rearrangement joins TRBV10-1 to TRBJ2-7; TRBD2 aligns across 11 bases. The length of the CDR3 is 19 residues. After removal of 3 bases from V and 0 bases from J, the junction contained 13 bases not matched to a gene. From germline, CDR1 is WNHNN and CDR2 SYGVQD (reference sequence). CDR3: CASSDVRASGGSSSYEQYV. CDR3 sequence (DNA): TGCGCCAGCAGTGACGTTCGGGCTAGCGGGGGGTCAAGCTCCTACGAGCAGTACGTC.

The CDR3 spells CASSLNGVEDWVSYNEQFF. The DNA of the CDR3 is TGCGCCAGCAGCTTGAATGGGGTGGAAGACTGGGTTTCCTACAATGAGCAGTTCTTC. The chain uses TRBV5-1 and TRBJ2-1; D is ambiguous. The CDR3 length is 19 residues. Germline lookup yields CDR1 SGHRS and CDR2 YFSETQ. Trimming pared 1 base from V and 1 base from J, leaving 21 bases between.

This clonotype was detected only a few times. The chain employs TRBV20-1 and TRBJ2-7; D unresolved. Germline CDR1 DFQATT, CDR2 SNEGSKA (reference sequence). The CDR3 covers 13 residues. V gave up 3 bases and J gave up 2 bases, with 11 bases separating them. Here the CDR3 reads CSASNGQTYEQYF. The CDR3 DNA follows: TGCAGTGCTAGTAACGGCCAAACCTACGAGCAGTACTTC.

This clonotype was detected a few times. This chain uses TRBV20-1 with TRBJ2-1; D is unclear. V lost 2 bases and J 14 bases, leaving 10 bases between the germline ends. The CDR3 covers 10 residues. Germline-derived CDR1 and CDR2 are DFQATT and SNEGSKA (reference sequence). Here the CDR3 reads CSARTEIEFF. The CDR3 region has the DNA TGCAGTGCTAGAACGGAGATCGAGTTCTTC.